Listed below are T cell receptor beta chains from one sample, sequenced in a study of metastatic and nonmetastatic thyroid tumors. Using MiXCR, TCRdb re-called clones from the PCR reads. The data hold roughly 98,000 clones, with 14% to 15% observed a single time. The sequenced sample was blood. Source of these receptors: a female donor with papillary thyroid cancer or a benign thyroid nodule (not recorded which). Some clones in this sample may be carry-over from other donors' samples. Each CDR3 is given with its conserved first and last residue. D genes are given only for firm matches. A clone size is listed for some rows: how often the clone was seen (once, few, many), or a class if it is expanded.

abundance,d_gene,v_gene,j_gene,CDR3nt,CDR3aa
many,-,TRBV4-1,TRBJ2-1,TGCGCCAGCAGCCAAGATCAGGGGGGGTCCTACAATGAGCAGTTCTTC,CASSQDQGGSYNEQFF
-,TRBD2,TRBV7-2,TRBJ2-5,TGTGCCAGCAGCCCACGGGGGGTTGATACCCAGTACTTC,CASSPRGVDTQYF
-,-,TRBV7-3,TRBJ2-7,TGTGCCAGCAGCCCCCAGGGACGGACTCCCTACGAGCAGTACTTC,CASSPQGRTPYEQYF
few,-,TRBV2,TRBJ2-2,TGTGCCAGCAGTGAACAAGGGGGTGGGATCACCGGGGAGCTGTTTTTT,CASSEQGGGITGELFF
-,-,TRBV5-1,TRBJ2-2,TGCGCCAGCAGCTTGGTTTCCGGTATCGACACCGGGGAGCTGTTTTTT,CASSLVSGIDTGELFF
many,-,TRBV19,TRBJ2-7,TGTGCCAGTAGTCCTCCCGGAGGGGCCGAGCAGTACTTC,CASSPPGGAEQYF
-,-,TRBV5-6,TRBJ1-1,TGTGCCAGCACCCAGCGTGAGTGGGGGGCACGCACTGAAGCTTTCTTT,CASTQREWGARTEAFF
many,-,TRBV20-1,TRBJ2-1,TGCAGTGCCTCCTATACCAGCGGACTTTACAATGAGCAGTTCTTC,CSASYTSGLYNEQFF
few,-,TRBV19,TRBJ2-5,TGTGCCAGTAGCTATAGAACAGGGTCGATCGAGACCCAGTACTTC,CASSYRTGSIETQYF
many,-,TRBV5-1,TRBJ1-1,TGCGCCAGCAGACCCACCTTAACTGTTGAAGCTTTCTTT,CASRPTLTVEAFF
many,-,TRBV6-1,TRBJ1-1,TGTGCCAGCAGCCCCGAGGTGGGGGCCCTGAAAGCTTTCTTT,CASSPEVGALKAFF
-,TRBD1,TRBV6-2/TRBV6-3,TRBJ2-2,TGTGCCAGCAGTTACGGGGGACAGGGCGACACCGGGGAGCTGTTTTTT,CASSYGGQGDTGELFF
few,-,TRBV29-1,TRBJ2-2,TGCAGCGTTGAAGAGGGAATAAACACCGGGGAGCTGTTTTTT,CSVEEGINTGELFF
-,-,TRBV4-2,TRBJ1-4,TGTGCCAGCAGCCAAGAGGAAGCGGGGAATGAAAAACTGTTTTTT,CASSQEEAGNEKLFF
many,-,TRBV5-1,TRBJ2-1,TGCGCCAGCAGAACAGACGGACCCTCCTACAATGAGCAGTTCTTC,CASRTDGPSYNEQFF
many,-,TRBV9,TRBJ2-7,TGTGCCAGCAGCCCCCCCCAGGCAGGTAGTAACGAGCAGTACTTC,CASSPPQAGSNEQYF
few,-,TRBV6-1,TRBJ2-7,TGTGCCAGCAGCCCTGGTGGATACGAGCAGTACTTC,CASSPGGYEQYF
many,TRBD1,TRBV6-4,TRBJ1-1,TGTGCCAGCAGTGATAGCGGGACAGGGGGCTACTATGAAGCTTTCTTT,CASSDSGTGGYYEAFF
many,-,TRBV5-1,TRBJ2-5,TGCGCCAGCAGCGGGGGGGAGACCCAGTACTTC,CASSGGETQYF
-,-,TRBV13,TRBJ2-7,TGTGCCAGCAGCTCGTGGGGTGGGGGTTACGAGCAGTACTTC,CASSSWGGGYEQYF
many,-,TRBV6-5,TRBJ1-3,TGTGCCAGCAGTTACGGCGAGGGGGGCGCCTCTGGAAACACCATATATTTT,CASSYGEGGASGNTIYF
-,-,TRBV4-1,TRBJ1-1,TGCGCCAGCAGCCAAGAATACAGATCACCGAACACTGAAGCTTTCTTT,CASSQEYRSPNTEAFF
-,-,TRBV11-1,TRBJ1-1,TGTGCCAGCAGCCCGGGACACCTGGGAAACACTGAAGCTTTCTTT,CASSPGHLGNTEAFF
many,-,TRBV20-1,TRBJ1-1,TGCAGTGCTAGTGATGGAGGGAACACTGAAGCTTTCTTT,CSASDGGNTEAFF
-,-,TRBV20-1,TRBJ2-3,TGCAGTGCTAGGGGACTCTCTAGCACAGATACGCAGTATTTT,CSARGLSSTDTQYF
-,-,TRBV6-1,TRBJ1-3,TGTGCCAGCATGCTCAGTGGAGTGGGGTCTGGAAACACCATATATTTT,CASMLSGVGSGNTIYF
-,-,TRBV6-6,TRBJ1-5,TGTGCCAGCAGTTACGCGGGCCCGTATAGCAATCAGCGCCGGCATTTT,CASSYAGPYSNQRRHF
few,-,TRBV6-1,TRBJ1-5,TGTGCCAGCAGTGGCGACAGTGGAGGCGATCAGCCCCAGCATTTT,CASSGDSGGDQPQHF
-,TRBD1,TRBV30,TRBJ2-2,TGTGCCTGGAGTGTGGGGACAGGGATGGGTAACGGGGAGATGTTTTTT,CAWSVGTGMGNGEMFF
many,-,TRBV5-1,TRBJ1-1,TGCGCCAGCAGCTTTCCAGGCCCTGAAGCTTTCTTT,CASSFPGPEAFF
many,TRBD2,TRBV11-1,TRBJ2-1,TGTGCCAGCAGCTTAGGGGCCGGGACTAGCGGGGGGAAGTATGAGCAGTTCTTC,CASSLGAGTSGGKYEQFF
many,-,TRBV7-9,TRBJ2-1,TGTGCCAGCAGCCCAACCCCCTTGGGGGAGCAGTTCTTC,CASSPTPLGEQFF
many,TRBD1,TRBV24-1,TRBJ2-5,TGTGCCACCAGTGAGACCGGACAGGGTCTTCGCGAGACCCAGTACTTC,CATSETGQGLRETQYF
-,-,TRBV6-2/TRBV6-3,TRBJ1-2,TGTGCCAGCATCCCCGTGGGGGGAGAAAACTATTGCTACACCTTC,CASIPVGGENYCYTF
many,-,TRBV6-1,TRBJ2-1,TGTGCCAGCAGTCCCCGTGGGGGGCCTAATGAGCAGTTCTTC,CASSPRGGPNEQFF
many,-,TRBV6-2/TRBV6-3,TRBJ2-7,TGTGCCAGCAGTTACAATTGGGCTGATACGTACTTC,CASSYNWADTYF
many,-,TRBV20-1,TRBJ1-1,TGCAGTTCTGACAGTCCGCAGAACACTGAAGCTTTCTTT,CSSDSPQNTEAFF
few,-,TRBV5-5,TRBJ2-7,TGTGCCAGCAGCCTCGGAAGGAGCTCCTACGAGCAGTACTTC,CASSLGRSSYEQYF
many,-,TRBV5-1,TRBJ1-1,TGCGCCAGCAGCAATACAGGGTCAGGTCTGGACACTGAAGCTTTCTTT,CASSNTGSGLDTEAFF
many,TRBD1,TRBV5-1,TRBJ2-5,TGCGCCAGCAGTCCCAACAGGGGGCGAGAGACCCAGTACTTC,CASSPNRGRETQYF
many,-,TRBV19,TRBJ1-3,TGTGCCAGTAGTGGGGGGGCCTTCTACTCTGGAAACACCATATATTTT,CASSGGAFYSGNTIYF
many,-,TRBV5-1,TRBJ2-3,TGCGCCAGCAGCTTGGAAGCGCCTAGCACAGATACGCAGTATTTT,CASSLEAPSTDTQYF
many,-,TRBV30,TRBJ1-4,TGTGCCTACACCCGTGCAGCCCGGGAGAAACTGTTTTTT,CAYTRAAREKLFF
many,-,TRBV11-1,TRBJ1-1,TGTGCCAGCAGCTTCCCCGCGGGGGGGATCATGAACACTGAAGCTTTCTTT,CASSFPAGGIMNTEAFF
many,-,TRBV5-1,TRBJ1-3,TGCGCCAGCAGCTTATATGGGGAAGGTGGAAACACCATATATTTT,CASSLYGEGGNTIYF
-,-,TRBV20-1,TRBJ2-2,TGCAGTGCTAGTGATGGACACGATGGGGGGGAGCTGTTTTTT,CSASDGHDGGELFF
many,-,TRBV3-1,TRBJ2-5,TGTGCCAGCAGCCGACCGTCGGGACACTTAACGGAGACCCAGTACTTC,CASSRPSGHLTETQYF
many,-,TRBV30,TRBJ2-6,TGTGCCTGGAGCCTAGGAACTGGGGCCAACGTCCTGACTTTC,CAWSLGTGANVLTF
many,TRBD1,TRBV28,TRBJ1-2,TGTGCCAGCAGCGAACCCCGACAGGGACGGGGGTATGGCTACACCTTC,CASSEPRQGRGYGYTF
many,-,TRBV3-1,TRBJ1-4,TGTGCCAGCAGCCAAGGGGCAGGGCTAAATGAAAAACTGTTTTTT,CASSQGAGLNEKLFF
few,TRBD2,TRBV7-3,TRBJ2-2,TGTGCCAGCAGCTTAGCGGGGGGCACCGGGGAGCTGTTTTTT,CASSLAGGTGELFF
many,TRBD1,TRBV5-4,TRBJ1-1,TGTGCCAGCAGCTTTTTCGGGACAGGGAAGAACACTGAAGCTTTCTTT,CASSFFGTGKNTEAFF
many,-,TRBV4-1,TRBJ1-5,TGCGCCAGCAGCACACAGCCCACGCCCCAGCATTTT,CASSTQPTPQHF
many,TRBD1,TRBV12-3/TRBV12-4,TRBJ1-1,TGTGCCAGCACTCCTAGGGACAGACACACTGAAGCTTTCTTT,CASTPRDRHTEAFF
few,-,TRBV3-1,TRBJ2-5,TGTGCCAGCAGCCAAGATCTTGGAGGTCGGGCCCAGTACTTC,CASSQDLGGRAQYF
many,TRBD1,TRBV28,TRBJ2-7,TGTGCCAGCAGCCCTTGGACAGGGGCGCAATACGAGCAGTACTTC,CASSPWTGAQYEQYF
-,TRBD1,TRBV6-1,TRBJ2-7,TGTGCCATCAGTGATCCGGGACAGGGTACCTACGAGCAGTACTTC,CAISDPGQGTYEQYF
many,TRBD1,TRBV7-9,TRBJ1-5,TGTGCCAGCAGCCCCGGGACAGTCGACAATCAGCCCCAGCATTTT,CASSPGTVDNQPQHF